The TCR beta chain under discussion was sequenced for a study of T cell changes during pregnancy in multiple sclerosis. Assay used: immunoSEQ multiplex PCR; TCRdb lists only in-frame clones, some missing. Of around 80,000 clones in the sample, about 91% are singletons; the top ten hold 2.5% to 3%. Germline assignment: CDR1 LNHDA and CDR2 SQIVND (reference sequence). J lost 5 bases, V lost 7 bases, and 7 bases had no gene match. The CDR3 totals 13 residues. The material was peripheral blood, obtained before pregnancy. The sequence came from a female donor with multiple sclerosis, enrolled in a pregnancy study. The V and J genes are TRBV19 and TRBJ1-1; TRBD1 aligns across 7 bases. The CDR3 coding sequence is TGTGCCAGTACCCTCACGACAGGGACTGAAGCTTTCTTT. It translates to CASTLTTGTEAFF.